These 5 T cell receptor beta chains came from one sample sequenced in a study of sequential checkpoint blockade in melanoma. The method was immunoSEQ multiplex PCR; TCRdb's version includes in-frame clones alone and lacks a portion of them. Of over 4,500 clones in the sample, 20% to 30% were seen once. Indicated treatment: randomized to nivolumab then ipilimumab (arm A) or the reverse (arm B). The sample consisted of tumor tissue (inferred from file names), taken from a patient given nivolumab and ipilimumab in sequence. All receptors derive from a human donor with melanoma.

This chain links TRBV18 with TRBJ1-1; D unclear. The CDR3 is 14 residues long. Germline CDR1 and CDR2: KGHSH and LQKENI. V lost 2 bases and J lost 8, with 15 bases in between. This CDR3 is CASSPSNTASEAFF. The CDR3 DNA reads as TGTGCCAGCTCACCAAGTAATACGGCTTCCGAAGCTTTCTTT.

This clone was counted only a few times. This sequence joins TRBV9 and TRBJ2-6; D not certain. V lost 0 bases and J lost 1, with 5 bases in between. The CDR3 is 15 amino acids. CDR1 and CDR2 (germline): SGDLS, YYNGEE. CDR3 region: CASSVVGSGANVLTF. The DNA of the CDR3 is TGTGCCAGCAGCGTAGTGGGATCTGGGGCCAACGTCCTGACTTTC. The entire variable domain, with the rest obtained from reference TRBV9 and TRBJ2-6, is as follows: DSGVTQTPKHLITATGQRVTLRCSPRSGDLSVYWYQQSLDQGLQFLIQYYNGEERAKGNILERFSAQQFPDLHSELNLSSLELGDSALYFCASSVVGSGANVLTFGAGSRLTVL.

The rearrangement links TRBV19 to TRBJ1-1, with D unclear. The ends were cut back, 6 bases at V and 0 bases at J, with 8 bases in the middle. Germline V gene sequence: CDR1 LNHDA, CDR2 SQIVND (reference sequence). This CDR3 has 13 residues. The CDR3 is CASSYTVNTEAFF. CDR3 coding DNA: TGTGCCAGTAGCTATACGGTGAACACTGAAGCTTTCTTT. The whole variable domain, filled in from reference TRBV19 and TRBJ1-1, reads DGGITQSPKYLFRKEGQNVTLSCEQNLNHDAMYWYRQDPGQGLRLIYYSQIVNDFQKGDIAEGYSVSREKKESFPLTVTSAQKNPTAFYLCASSYTVNTEAFFGQGTRLTVV.

The chain joins TRBV29-1 to TRBJ2-1; D is ambiguous. There are 14 residues in the CDR3. V was pared by 3 bases and J by 0 bases, with 9 bases between. CDR1 SQVTM and CDR2 ANQGSEA come from the germline V gene. This CDR3 is CSVEVWYSYNEQFF. Here the CDR3 DNA reads TGCAGCGTTGAGGTATGGTACTCCTACAATGAGCAGTTCTTC.

This chain uses TRBV11-3 with TRBJ2-1; 10 nucleotides line up with TRBD2. The CDR3 extends over 19 amino acids. The germline CDR1 and CDR2 sequences are SGHNT and YENEEA. Trimming took 0 bases from V and 7 from J; bases not matched to a gene: 15. The CDR3 region has the DNA TGTGCCAGCAGCTTAGAGACCCATAGGCTAGCGGGAGCCCGGAATGAGCAGTTCTTC. The encoded protein is CASSLETHRLAGARNEQFF.